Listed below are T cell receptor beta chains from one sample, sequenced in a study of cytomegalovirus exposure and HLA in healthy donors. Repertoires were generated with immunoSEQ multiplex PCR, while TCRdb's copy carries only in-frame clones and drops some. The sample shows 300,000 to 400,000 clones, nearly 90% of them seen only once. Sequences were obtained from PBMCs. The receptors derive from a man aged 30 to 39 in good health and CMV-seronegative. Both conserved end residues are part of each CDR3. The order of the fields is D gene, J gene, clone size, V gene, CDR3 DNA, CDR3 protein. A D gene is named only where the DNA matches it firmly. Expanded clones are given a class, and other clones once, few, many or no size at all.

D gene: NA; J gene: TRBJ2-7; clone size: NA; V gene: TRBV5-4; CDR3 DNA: TGTGCCAGCAGCTTGCCAGGGGTCTACGAGCAGTACTTC; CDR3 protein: CASSLPGVYEQYF
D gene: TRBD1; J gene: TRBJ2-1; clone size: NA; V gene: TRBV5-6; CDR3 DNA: TGTGCCAGCAGCTTACAGGGGCGCGACTTCGCCTCCTACAATGAGCAGTTCTTC; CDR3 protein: CASSLQGRDFASYNEQFF
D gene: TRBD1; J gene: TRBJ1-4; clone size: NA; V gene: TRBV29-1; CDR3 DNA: TGCAGCGTCGCCCCGACAGGGGATGGGGCTAATGAAAAACTGTTTTTT; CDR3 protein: CSVAPTGDGANEKLFF
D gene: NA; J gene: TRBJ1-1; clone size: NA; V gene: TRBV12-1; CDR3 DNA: TGTGCCAGCAGCCCCCCCGGGACAGTGAACACTGAAGCTTTCTTT; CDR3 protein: CASSPPGTVNTEAFF
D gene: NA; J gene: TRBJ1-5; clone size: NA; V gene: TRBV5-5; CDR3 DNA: TGTGCCAGCAGCTTGGAAGGGGGGGACCAGCCCCAGCATTTT; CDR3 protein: CASSLEGGDQPQHF
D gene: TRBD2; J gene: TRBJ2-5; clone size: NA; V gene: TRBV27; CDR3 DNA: TGTGCCAGCAGTTTGGCGGGGGGGCCAGGGGAGACCCAGTACTTC; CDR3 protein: CASSLAGGPGETQYF
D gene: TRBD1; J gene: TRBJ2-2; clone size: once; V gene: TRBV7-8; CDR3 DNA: TGTGCCAGCAGCACCGAGTGGGACAGGAGAAACACCGGGGAGCTGTTTTTT; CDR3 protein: CASSTEWDRRNTGELFF
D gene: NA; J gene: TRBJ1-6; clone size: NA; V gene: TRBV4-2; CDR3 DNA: TGTGCCAGCAGCCAAGGCGGGGAAAATTCACCCCTCCACTTT; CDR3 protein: CASSQGGENSPLHF
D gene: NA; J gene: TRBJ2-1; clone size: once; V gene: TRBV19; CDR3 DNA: TGTGCCAGTACGCTTTTTTGGCGGAATGAGCAGTTCTTC; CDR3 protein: CASTLFWRNEQFF
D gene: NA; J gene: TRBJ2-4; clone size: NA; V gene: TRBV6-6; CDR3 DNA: TGTGCCAGCAGTTACTCGAAGCAGGACAAGACCATTCAGTACTTC; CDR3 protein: CASSYSKQDKTIQYF
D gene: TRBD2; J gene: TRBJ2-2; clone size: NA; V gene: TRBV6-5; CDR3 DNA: TGTGCCAGCAGCCCTCTAGCGGGGAACACCGGGGAGCTGTTTTTT; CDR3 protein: CASSPLAGNTGELFF
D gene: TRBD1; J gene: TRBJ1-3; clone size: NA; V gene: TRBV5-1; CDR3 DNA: TGCGCCAGCAGCTTGGGGGACAGGGGTTATTCTGGAAACACCATATATTTT; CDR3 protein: CASSLGDRGYSGNTIYF
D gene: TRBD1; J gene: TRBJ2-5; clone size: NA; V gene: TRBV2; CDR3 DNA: TGTGCCAGCAGTGACCTCGGACAGGCCCAAGAGACCCAGTACTTC; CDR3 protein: CASSDLGQAQETQYF
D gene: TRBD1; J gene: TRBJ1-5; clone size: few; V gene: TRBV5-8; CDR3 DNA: TGTGCCAGCAGCCGCAAGCCAGGGGGCTACAATCAGCCCCAGCATTTT; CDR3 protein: CASSRKPGGYNQPQHF